These 2 T cell receptor beta chains were sequenced from one sample in a study of blood T cell repertoires in COVID-19. The assay was immunoSEQ multiplex PCR, and TCRdb's table has in-frame clones only and misses some. The sample includes under 65,000 clones, around 90% of them seen just once. The sequenced sample was peripheral blood. All receptors come from an elderly woman with active COVID-19.

The V and J genes are TRBV6-1 and TRBJ1-4; possibly TRBD1 for D (5 bases). Trimming shortened V by 0 bases and J by 3 bases, and 11 bases separated the two germline ends. The germline gives CDR1 MNHNS, CDR2 SASEGT. There are 16 residues in the CDR3. The CDR3, as DNA: TGTGCCAGCAGTGAAGCCCTGACAGCCGCTAATGAAAAACTGTTTTTT. It codes for CASSEALTAANEKLFF.

The chain has TRBV5-1 and TRBJ2-2, with D hard to call. Trimming left V 2 bases short and J 0 bases short, with 5 bases between. Per the germline V gene, CDR1 is SGHRS and CDR2 is YFSETQ. This CDR3 region has 14 residues. As DNA, the CDR3 is TGCGCCAGCAGCTTCTCTCCGAACACCGGGGAGCTGTTTTTT. Its protein product is CASSFSPNTGELFF.